The source of this T cell receptor (beta chain) is a study of T cells in Graves' hyperthyroidism and ophthalmopathy. Amplification targeted TCR beta CDR3 regions from RNA transcripts. The study used the HTBI primer set for a first-round RT-PCR of the TCR CDR3. One entry per CDR3 protein, called by TCRdb with MiXCR from the multiplex PCR reads. The profile shows about 710,000 distinct CDR3 sequences, about 16% of them singletons. This clonotype was observed at least ten times. Antigen specificity is unknown. Broader study findings: Onset of ophthalmopathy came a median approximately 6.5 months after the model predicted it.

Graves' hyperthyroidism was deemed stable given no ophthalmopathy progression within 18 months. Hyperthyroidism in the patients, aged 18 to 65, was newly diagnosed and under 2 months in duration. Germline V CDR1 and CDR2: LGHDT, YNNKEL (reference sequence). Unmatched junction bases numbered 4, after V lost 2 bases and J lost 4 bases. There are 16 residues in the CDR3. The receptor comes from a young man with Graves' hyperthyroidism. What was sequenced was blood. The rearrangement uses TRBV3-1 and TRBJ2-1; TRBD2 aligns across 11 bases. In DNA form, the CDR3 reads TGTGCCAGCAGCCAAATAGCGGGAGGGAGGTACAATGAGCAGTTCTTC. Its translation: CASSQIAGGRYNEQFF.